This T cell receptor (beta chain) was sequenced in a study of T cells in Graves' hyperthyroidism and ophthalmopathy. Diagnosis rested on symptoms, serum thyroxine and TRAb, thyroid ultrasound, and orbital computed tomography. This clonotype came up many times. Antigen: not known. Whole-study results and caveats: A 13 V-J signature model discriminated ophthalmopathy versus stable hyperthyroidism. Prediction of ophthalmopathy progression came a median around 6 months pre-onset.

TCR beta CDR3 region amplification was performed from RNA transcripts. Carried out on the TCR CDR3, a first-round RT-PCR used the HTBI primer set. TCRdb reprocessed the multiplex PCR reads via MiXCR and lists one record per CDR3 protein. The sample lists 300,000 to 450,000 distinct CDR3 sequences; around 13% were seen once. The sample was blood. The receptor's source is a woman in her sixties or seventies with Graves' hyperthyroidism.

The CDR3 bases are TGTGCCAGCAGCTTGTCCCGTTTGCGGGCGTATTCGTCTGAAGCTTTCTTT. Amino acids: CASSLSRLRAYSSEAFF. The chain links TRBV5-6 to TRBJ1-1, with unresolved D. V lost 1 base and J lost 6, with 22 bases in between. Germline-derived CDR1 and CDR2 are SGHDT and YYEEEE. CDR3 length: 17 residues.